This passage covers 3 T cell receptor beta chains from one sample sequenced in a study of CD8 T cells in ankylosing spondylitis. Via MiXCR, TCRdb re-called the 5' RACE reads, giving one row per CDR3 protein. Among about 250,000 distinct CDR3 sequences listed, 8.2% were seen once. The sequenced sample consisted of blood, either unsorted or a sorted T cell fraction (not recorded which). The receptors derive from a female donor with ankylosing spondylitis or in good health (not recorded which).

Turning to this clonotype: A much bigger clone sits one base away, suggesting this may be a read error. The chain links TRBV10-3 to TRBJ2-3, with 9 bases lining up with TRBD1. The germline V gene encodes CDR1 ENHRY and CDR2 SYGVKD. The CDR3 is 12 residues long. DNA for the CDR3: TGTGCCACCGGACAGGGGACAGATACGCAGGATTTT. Protein product: CATGQGTDTQDF.

This clonotype was recorded at least ten times. The chain uses TRBV11-2 and TRBJ2-1; 10 bases align to TRBD2. In germline, CDR1 is SGHAT, CDR2 FQNNGV. CDR3 size: 15 residues. The V gene end was trimmed by 3 bases and the J gene end by 7 bases; junction bases not matched to a gene: 6. The CDR3 loop reads CASSFSGRRDNEQFF. CDR3 nucleotide sequence: TGTGCCAGCAGCTTTAGCGGGAGGAGGGATAATGAGCAGTTCTTC.

Remarks on this clonotype: A much larger clone lies one base from this, so it may be a read error. The CDR3 coding sequence is TGTGCCATCAGTGCTGGGGTAGCGGGAATTGGAGAGCAGTTCTTC. Protein product: CAISAGVAGIGEQFF. The chain is built from TRBV10-3 and TRBJ2-1; 8 positions agree with TRBD2. This CDR3 has 15 amino acids. Germline V gives CDR1 ENHRY, CDR2 SYGVKD. The V gene end was trimmed by 4 bases and the J gene end by 10 bases; junction bases not matched to a gene: 12.